Given below is one TCR beta chain in context. Its antigen is currently unknown. In TCRdb, the 5' RACE reads were re-called with MiXCR into one record per CDR3 protein. The sample holds about 88,000 distinct CDR3 sequences, 3.5% to 4% seen once. This sample stems from a study of neurological immune-mediated disorders. The V gene lost 5 bases and the J gene lost 7 bases, with 21 bases spanning the gap. The germline gives CDR1 MDHEN, CDR2 SYDVKM. This CDR3 comprises 16 residues. Study outcomes and limitations: With the multiple sclerosis repertoire cluster, none of the clinical or MRI features showed an association. Whereas HTLV-1-associated myelopathy showed the most TCR clonal expansion, multiple sclerosis showed the least, with levels below those of healthy controls. Phylogenetic grouping put 18 of 34 multiple sclerosis patients' repertoires into one related-CDR3 cluster, a possible signature.

Unsorted libraries used 2 million PBMCs kept at -80 degrees C. Material for sequencing was PBMCs. This sequence was found in a woman younger than 30 with multiple sclerosis. The chain couples TRBV28 to TRBJ2-1, with a weak D call TRBD2 (6 bases). The CDR3, as DNA: TGTGCCAGCAGTAGTCTAGGCGGAGGGAACTCGAATGAGCAGTTCTTC. Protein product: CASSSLGGGNSNEQFF.